This T cell receptor (beta chain) was captured by sequencing in a study of CD8 T cells in Susac syndrome. Germline CDR1 SGHRS, CDR2 YFSETQ. Trimming pared 1 base from V and 4 bases from J, leaving 12 bases between. CDR3 length equals 14 residues. Negative isolation yielded CD8+ and CD4+ T cells; FACS enriched TEMRA cells. The authors reverse transcribed roughly 0.45 to 1 ug RNA with random hexamers. MiXCR, applied by TCRdb to the immunoSEQ multiplex PCR reads, yields one record per CDR3 protein. The table has roughly 400,000 distinct CDR3 sequences, more than 70% seen once. The chain recombines TRBV5-1 with TRBJ2-7; tentative D call: TRBD1 (5 bases). The sequence derives from a human donor with multiple sclerosis. The source material was CD8+ T cells from PBMCs. The CDR3, as DNA: TGCGCCAGCAGCTTGAAAACAGGTGGATACGAGCAGTACTTC. Residues: CASSLKTGGYEQYF.